This record concerns one T cell receptor beta chain sequence. The data stem from a study of T cell responses to AZD1222 COVID-19 vaccine. This CDR3 has 16 residues. Trimming took off 0 bases at V and 4 bases at J, with 13 bases between the two ends. CDR1 is MNHNS and CDR2 is SASEGT in the germline V gene. Libraries were prepared by immunoSEQ multiplex PCR; TCRdb keeps only in-frame clonotypes and omits some of them. The sample lists some 170,000 clones, approximately 94% seen once, with over 4.5% in the top ten. Source: peripheral blood, taken 28 days after the second AZD1222 dose. The source of this sequence is an adult who received the AZD1222 COVID-19 vaccine. V is TRBV6-1 and J is TRBJ1-3; D is possibly TRBD1 (6 bases). The CDR3 spells CASSEARTVRGNTIYF. The CDR3 DNA follows: TGTGCCAGCAGTGAAGCTAGGACAGTGAGAGGAAACACCATATATTTT.